The next 13 T cell receptor beta chains were all read from a single sample in a study of T cell changes during pregnancy in multiple sclerosis. Sequenced by immunoSEQ multiplex PCR; TCRdb stores in-frame clones only, minus some. Here the sample spans about 30,000 clones, under 95% being singletons. Sequenced here: peripheral blood, sampled in the first trimester of pregnancy. These receptors all come from a female donor in good health, enrolled as a control in a pregnancy study.

This chain uses TRBV5-1 with TRBJ2-7, with 12 bases identical to TRBD2. Germline CDR1 and CDR2: SGHRS and YFSETQ. V lost 3 bases to trimming and J lost 6 bases; unmatched junction nucleotides: 16. This CDR3 region has 18 residues. The CDR3 loop reads CASSSSGLAGGQNREQYF. Here the CDR3 DNA reads TGCGCCAGCAGCTCCTCCGGGCTAGCGGGAGGGCAGAATCGCGAGCAGTACTTC.

This chain uses TRBV6-5 with TRBJ1-2, with 10 bases identical to TRBD1. Germline values: CDR1 MNHEY, CDR2 SVGAGI. With V trimmed by 2 bases and J by 2 bases, 5 bases remained unmatched. The CDR3 is made up of 16 amino acids. The CDR3 loop reads CASSYRTGGTNYGYTF. CDR3 sequence (DNA): TGTGCCAGCAGTTACAGGACAGGGGGGACAAACTATGGCTACACCTTC.

This chain's CDR3 is CASSFRDEQFF. CDR3 bases: TGTGCCAGCAGCTTCCGGGATGAGCAGTTCTTC. The chain uses TRBV11-2 and TRBJ2-1; no definite D call. This CDR3 has 11 amino acids. The germline V gene encodes CDR1 SGHAT and CDR2 FQNNGV. The V end was cut by 3 bases, the J end by 8 bases, with 5 bases between.

The CDR3 is CASSRIPTGQGAGEQYF. CDR3 DNA: TGTGCCAGCTCACGCATTCCTACGGGACAGGGGGCCGGGGAGCAGTACTTC. The rearrangement links TRBV18 to TRBJ2-7, with 12 bases matching TRBD1. CDR1 and CDR2 (germline): KGHSH, LQKENI. The CDR3 has 17 amino acids. The V segment lost 4 bases and the J segment 7 bases; nucleotides outside the gene matches: 14. Full variable domain (rest looked up from reference TRBV18 and TRBJ2-7): NAGVMQNPRHLVRRRGQEARLRCSPMKGHSHVYWYRQLPEEGLKFMVYLQKENIIDESGMPKERFSAEFPKEGPSILRIQQVVRGDSAAYFCASSRIPTGQGAGEQYFGPGTRLTVT.

This chain joins TRBV19 and TRBJ2-5; 11 bases match TRBD2. Losses at the gene ends were 8 bases for V and 4 bases for J; bases not matched to a gene: 9. This CDR3 has 15 amino acids. The germline gives CDR1 LNHDA, CDR2 SQIVND (reference sequence). Written as DNA, the CDR3 is TGTGCCAGTGGACAGCTAGCGGGAGGCGGAGAGACCCAGTACTTC. Protein product: CASGQLAGGGETQYF. The whole variable domain, filled in from reference TRBV19 and TRBJ2-5, reads DGGITQSPKYLFRKEGQNVTLSCEQNLNHDAMYWYRQDPGQGLRLIYYSQIVNDFQKGDIAEGYSVSREKKESFPLTVTSAQKNPTAFYLCASGQLAGGGETQYFGPGTRLLVL.

The CDR3 here is CASSERGTSGSFYEQYF. CDR3 DNA sequence: TGTGCCAGCAGTGAACGGGGTACTAGCGGTAGCTTCTACGAGCAGTACTTC. The chain is built from TRBV6-1 and TRBJ2-7; 8 bases are shared with TRBD2. This CDR3 is built from 17 residues. Germline assignment: CDR1 MNHNS and CDR2 SASEGT. Unmatched junction bases numbered 12, after V lost 2 bases and J lost 3 bases.

J is TRBJ1-1 and V is TRBV5-6; 10 positions match TRBD1. V was clipped by 3 bases and J by 1 base; unmatched bases: 6. Germline lookup yields CDR1 SGHDT and CDR2 YYEEEE. This CDR3 contains 16 residues. The DNA for the CDR3 is TGTGCCAGCAGCTCTGGGACAGGGGCGAAGAACACTGAAGCTTTCTTT. Encoded protein: CASSSGTGAKNTEAFF.

In this sample, this clone turned up once. The gene calls are TRBV2 and TRBJ2-3; the match to TRBD1 covers 11 bases. Germline values: CDR1 SNHLY, CDR2 FYNNEI. The length of the CDR3 is 15 residues. Germline trimming cut 10 bases from V and 4 bases from J; bases unmatched to any gene: 10. The CDR3 DNA is TGTGCCAAGAGGGTCGGGACAGGGGGGGCAGATACGCAGTATTTT. It encodes CAKRVGTGGADTQYF. Full variable domain (remainder filled in from reference TRBV2 and TRBJ2-3): EPEVTQTPSHQVTQMGQEVILRCVPISNHLYFYWYRQILGQKVEFLVSFYNNEISEKSEIFDDQFSVERPDGSNFTLKIRSTKLEDSAMYFCAKRVGTGGADTQYFGPGTRLTVL.

The table lists this clone with a count of one. One end of the junction varies from germline; a read error may be responsible. This chain joins TRBV7-7 and TRBJ2-5; possibly TRBD2 for D (5 bases). The CDR3 has 15 residues. Germline V gene lookup returns CDR1 SSHAT and CDR2 FNYEAQ (reference sequence). This CDR3 reads CASSSSRGGTETQYF. CDR3 nucleotide sequence: TGTGCTAGCAGTTCAAGCCGAGGAGGTACCGAGACCCAGTACTTC.

The chain uses TRBV14 and TRBJ2-1; a possible D gene is TRBD1 (7 bases). V gave up 4 bases and J gave up 1 base, with 11 bases separating them. Germline V gene lookup returns CDR1 SGHDN and CDR2 FVKESK. CDR3 length equals 15 residues. The CDR3, as DNA: TGTGCCAGCAGCCCGCAGGGGGGATCCTACAATGAGCAGTTCTTC. It encodes CASSPQGGSYNEQFF. Full variable domain (missing parts from reference TRBV14 and TRBJ2-1): EAGVTQFPSHSVIEKGQTVTLRCDPISGHDNLYWYRRVMGKEIKFLLHFVKESKQDESGMPNNRFLAERTGGTYSTLKVQPAELEDSGVYFCASSPQGGSYNEQFFGPGTRLTVL.

The chain is built from TRBV7-9 and TRBJ2-7; unclear D gene. The V gene's germline CDR1 is SEHNR and CDR2 FQNEAQ (reference sequence). V was shortened by 2 bases and J by 6 bases, with 5 bases between the two germline ends. The length of the CDR3 is 11 residues. CDR3 in amino acids: CASSLSGEQYF. DNA for the CDR3: TGTGCCAGCAGCTTATCGGGCGAGCAGTACTTC.

This chain links TRBV11-2 with TRBJ2-1; 14 bases are a match to TRBD2. CDR1 SGHAT and CDR2 FQNNGV come from the germline V gene. The J segment lost 5 bases and the V segment lost 3 bases, leaving 6 bases of the junction unmatched. This CDR3 has 17 amino acids. The CDR3 here is CASSLTSGRGGHNEQFF. The DNA of the CDR3 is TGTGCCAGCAGCTTGACTAGCGGGAGGGGGGGACACAATGAGCAGTTCTTC.

Notes on this clone: Other DNA sequences within the sample encode an identical CDR3. The chain uses TRBV7-6 and TRBJ1-1, with 7 bases identical to TRBD1. CDR1 is SGHVS, CDR2 FNYEAQ, per germline. The CDR3 runs to 14 residues. Trimming at V came to 5 bases and at J to 1 base, leaving 4 bases not matched to a gene. The CDR3 loop reads CASSPRQGNTEAFF. Written as DNA, the CDR3 is TGTGCCAGCAGCCCTAGACAGGGGAACACTGAAGCTTTCTTT. Full variable domain (outside the CDR3, taken from reference TRBV7-6 and TRBJ1-1): GAGVSQSPRYKVTKRGQDVALRCDPISGHVSLYWYRQALGQGPEFLTYFNYEAQQDKSGLPNDRFSAERPEGSISTLTIQRTEQRDSAMYRCASSPRQGNTEAFFGQGTRLTVV.